These 30 T cell receptor beta chains share one sample of origin, sequenced in a study of regulatory T cells in long-lasting Graves disease. Time point here: persistent/refractory GD, antithyroid drugs over 5 years with positive TRAb. PBMCs were the source of the RNA used for TCR sequencing. Arm-PCR with iRepertoire HTBI primers amplified the CDR3 regions for these TCR beta libraries. TCRdb analysed the multiplex PCR reads with MiXCR anew, one entry per CDR3 protein. This sample has 310,000 or so distinct CDR3 sequences, with approximately 20% found just once. The specimen comprised peripheral blood mononuclear cells (PBMCs), sampled when the disease was refractory, from a patient treated with antithyroid drugs. The receptors originated from a female donor with Graves disease.

This clonotype appeared a few times. The chain uses TRBV6-5 and TRBJ2-5; no clear D gene. CDR1 MNHEY and CDR2 SVGAGI come from the germline V gene. Trimming took 2 bases from V and 5 from J, leaving 9 bases between them. There are 13 residues in the CDR3. This chain's CDR3 is CASSYGSLETQYF. In DNA, the CDR3 is TGTGCCAGCAGTTACGGTAGTTTGGAGACCCAGTACTTC.

This clonotype was seen repeatedly, ten times or more. CDR3 sequence reads: CASSLDGRRSMWANTEAFF. The CDR3 DNA follows: TGTGCCAGCAGCTTAGATGGCAGAAGATCGATGTGGGCGAACACTGAAGCTTTCTTT. V usage is TRBV7-9 and J usage is TRBJ1-1, with no clear D. Germline V gene lookup returns CDR1 SEHNR and CDR2 FQNEAQ (reference sequence). V was clipped by 1 base and J by 1 base, with 22 bases between them. The CDR3 is made up of 19 amino acids.

The V call is TRBV27, the J call TRBJ1-1; D is unresolved. V lost 6 bases to trimming and J lost 3 bases, with 11 bases between them. The CDR3 sequence is 13 residues long. Germline CDR1 and CDR2: MNHEY and SMNVEV (reference sequence). The CDR3 bases are TGTGCCAGCAGGGCGGGGTTTTACACTGAAGCTTTCTTT. Translating it yields CASRAGFYTEAFF.

This clonotype was seen only a few times. The chain combines TRBV30 with TRBJ1-5; possible D gene TRBD1, 5 bases. CDR3 length equals 16 residues. The germline CDR1 and CDR2 sequences are GTSNPN and SVGIG (reference sequence). V lost 1 base and J 0 bases, leaving 13 bases between the germline ends. CDR3 DNA: TGTGCCTGGAGTGCAAACCACGGGGCTAGCAATCAGCCCCAGCATTTT. This gives the protein CAWSANHGASNQPQHF.

This rearrangement joins TRBV11-1 to TRBJ2-7; the D gene is possibly TRBD1 (6 bases). Trimming removed 6 bases from V and 2 bases from J, with 17 bases in between. Germline CDR1 reads SGHAT; CDR2 reads FQDESV (reference sequence). The CDR3 length is 15 residues. This chain's CDR3 is CASRTDSNRAYEQYF. The CDR3 DNA follows: TGTGCCAGCAGAACGGACAGCAACCGAGCCTACGAGCAGTACTTC. Supplemented by reference TRBV11-1 and TRBJ2-7, the full variable domain reads EAEVAQSPRYKITEKSQAVAFWCDPISGHATLYWYRQILGQGPELLVQFQDESVVDDSQLPKDRFSAERLKGVDSTLKIQPAELGDSAMYLCASRTDSNRAYEQYFGPGTRLTVT.

The rearrangement joins TRBV20-1 to TRBJ2-1, with 7 bases matching TRBD1. The CDR3 extends over 14 amino acids. Germline-derived CDR1 and CDR2 are DFQATT and SNEGSKA (reference sequence). After removal of 5 bases from V and 9 bases from J, the junction contained 13 bases not matched to a gene. The CDR3 sequence: CSAGTDRGFGEQFF. In DNA form, the CDR3 reads TGCAGTGCTGGGACAGATAGGGGTTTCGGTGAGCAGTTCTTC.

This clonotype showed up many times. The V gene is TRBV6-2 or TRBV6-3, the J gene TRBJ2-6, with a tentative D call TRBD1 (5 bases). The V end lost 2 bases, the J end lost 0 bases, and 17 bases lay between the germline ends. The CDR3 is 19 amino acids. CDR1 and CDR2 from the germline V gene are MNHEY and SVGEGT. The CDR3 sequence is CASSYHQWGYGSGANVLTF. The CDR3 coding sequence is TGTGCCAGCAGTTACCACCAATGGGGCTACGGCTCTGGGGCCAACGTCCTGACTTTC.

This clonotype has only a few counts. This may be a read error, as it is one base from a much larger clone. The CDR3 is CAITPDREYYGYTF. CDR3 DNA: TGTGCCATCACCCCAGACAGGGAGTACTATGGCTACACCTTC. The V call is TRBV6-1, the J call TRBJ1-2, with 7 bases identical to TRBD1. CDR1 is MNHNS and CDR2 is SASEGT in the germline V gene. The CDR3 is made up of 14 amino acids. V was pared by 10 bases and J by 3 bases, with 11 bases of the junction left unmatched.

This clonotype has a handful of counts. The chain uses TRBV20-1 and TRBJ2-7; maybe TRBD1 (5 bases). Germline V gene sequence: CDR1 DFQATT, CDR2 SNEGSKA (reference sequence). The CDR3 spans 11 residues. The V and J ends lost 7 bases and 4 bases respectively, with 11 bases between them. The CDR3 bases are TGCAGTGGGACAAGAGCATACGAGCAGTACTTC. It encodes CSGTRAYEQYF.

This clonotype was detected only a few times. The genes are TRBV27 and TRBJ2-7; TRBD1 is a possible D gene (5 bases). Germline values: CDR1 MNHEY, CDR2 SMNVEV (reference sequence). The CDR3 loop spans 14 amino acids. Trimming shortened V by 4 bases and J by 4 bases, and 14 bases separated the two germline ends. The CDR3 here is CASSSRQTSYEQYF. The DNA for the CDR3 is TGTGCCAGCAGTTCGCGACAGACCTCTTACGAGCAGTACTTC.

This clonotype appeared many times. The J gene is TRBJ1-1, the V gene TRBV7-8; a possible D gene is TRBD1 (6 bases). CDR3 length: 16 residues. Germline-derived CDR1 and CDR2 are SGHVS and FQNEAQ. V was cut by 2 bases and J by 1 base, with 14 bases left in between. CDR3 in amino acids: CASSLTRTVWNTEAFF. The CDR3 DNA sequence: TGTGCCAGCAGCTTAACCCGGACAGTTTGGAACACTGAAGCTTTCTTT.

V gene TRBV5-1 combines with J gene TRBJ2-5, with 9 bases lining up with TRBD2. Germline V gene lookup returns CDR1 SGHRS and CDR2 YFSETQ. CDR3 length: 14 amino acids. J lost 3 bases, V lost 4 bases, and 4 bases had no gene match. The CDR3 reads CASSLSSGEETQYF. The CDR3 DNA sequence: TGCGCCAGCAGCCTATCTAGCGGGGAAGAGACCCAGTACTTC.

This clonotype was recorded many times. The V call is TRBV11-2, the J call TRBJ2-7; 10 positions match TRBD1. The CDR3 length is 20 residues. Germline CDR1 is SGHAT and CDR2 is FQNNGV. Trimming removed 2 bases from V and 1 base from J; junction bases left unmatched: 17. DNA of the CDR3: TGTGCCAGCAGCTTAAAAAGGGAGGGACAGGGGCTCGCGACTTCCTACGAGCAGTACTTC. Translated, it gives CASSLKREGQGLATSYEQYF.

Concerning this clonotype: No conserved phenylalanine or tryptophan ends this CDR3, so it is likely a read error. The J gene is TRBJ1-2, the V gene TRBV12-3 or TRBV12-4, with a weak D call TRBD1 (5 bases). Trimming removed 6 bases from V and 4 bases from J, with 15 bases in between. The length of the CDR3 is 14 residues. Here the CDR3 reads CASRVQGGAYGYTL. In nucleotides, the CDR3 is TGTGCCAGCAGAGTCCAGGGAGGTGCCTATGGCTACACCCTC.

This clonotype was picked up many times. CDR3 coding DNA: TGTGCCAGCAGCCCCGGACAACCCTACGAGCAGTACTTC. Amino acid sequence: CASSPGQPYEQYF. The chain combines TRBV12-3 or TRBV12-4 with TRBJ2-7; perhaps TRBD1 as D (5 bases). CDR3 length: 13 amino acids. Trimming took off 6 bases at V and 2 bases at J, with 11 bases between the two ends.

The sample holds many counts of this clonotype. V gene TRBV10-3 combines with J gene TRBJ1-1; 7 positions match TRBD1. J lost 6 bases, V lost 3 bases, and 7 bases had no gene match. In germline, CDR1 is ENHRY, CDR2 SYGVKD. This CDR3 spans 14 amino acids. CDR3: CAISESTGNPEAFF. CDR3 in DNA: TGTGCCATCAGTGAATCGACAGGGAATCCTGAAGCTTTCTTT.

This clonotype was seen ten or more times. The chain uses TRBV6-1 and TRBJ2-7; 10 bases match TRBD1. V trimming: 6 bases; J trimming: 0 bases; junction bases outside the gene matches: 2. The CDR3 totals 14 residues. The V gene's germline CDR1 is MNHNS and CDR2 SASEGT. The CDR3 loop is CASRWTGGSYEQYF. Written as DNA, the CDR3 is TGTGCCAGCAGATGGACAGGGGGCTCCTACGAGCAGTACTTC.

This chain connects TRBV18 to TRBJ2-2; D is possibly TRBD1 (5 bases). CDR1 and CDR2 from the germline V gene are KGHSH and LQKENI. Trimming stripped 4 bases from V and 1 base from J, with 13 bases between. This CDR3 is built from 16 residues. CDR3 in amino acids: CASSRDSVGNTGELFF. CDR3 DNA: TGTGCCAGCTCACGCGACAGCGTCGGGAACACCGGGGAGCTGTTTTTT.

The table lists this clonotype with many counts. The rearrangement links TRBV7-2 to TRBJ1-6; D possibly corresponds to TRBD1 (5 bases). V shed 5 bases and J shed 0 bases, with 14 bases lying between them. CDR3 length equals 17 residues. The germline CDR1 and CDR2 sequences are SGHTA and FQGNSA. The CDR3 sequence: CASSEGKSGSYNSPLHF. The DNA of the CDR3 is TGTGCCAGCAGCGAGGGGAAATCGGGCTCCTATAATTCACCCCTCCACTTT. Looking up the rest from reference TRBV7-2 and TRBJ1-6 gives the full variable domain: GAGVSQSPSNKVTEKGKDVELRCDPISGHTALYWYRQSLGQGLEFLIYFQGNSAPDKSGLPSDRFSAERTGGSVSTLTIQRTQQEDSAVYLCASSEGKSGSYNSPLHFGNGTRLTVT.

DNA of the CDR3: TGCAGTGCTACTTTGACAGGGGACTACACTGAAGCTTTCTTT. Its protein product is CSATLTGDYTEAFF. This chain links TRBV20-1 with TRBJ1-1, with 8 bases identical to TRBD1. CDR3 length: 14 amino acids. V gave up 4 bases and J gave up 3 bases; unmatched junction bases: 7. Germline CDR1 is DFQATT and CDR2 is SNEGSKA (reference sequence).

CDR3: CATSSARGGNQPQHF. CDR3 in DNA: TGTGCCACCAGCAGTGCCAGGGGTGGCAATCAGCCCCAGCATTTT. The gene calls are TRBV15 and TRBJ1-5; D perhaps matches TRBD1 (6 bases). V dropped 3 bases and J dropped 2 bases, with 11 bases sitting between them. CDR3 size: 15 residues. The germline V gene has CDR1 LNHNV and CDR2 YYDKDF (reference sequence).

V usage is TRBV7-9 and J usage is TRBJ2-7; TRBD1 matches 7 bases. Germline CDR1 is SEHNR and CDR2 is FQNEAQ (reference sequence). The CDR3 runs to 15 residues. With 0 bases clipped from V and 6 bases from J, the junction kept 8 bases outside the gene matches. The CDR3 DNA reads TGTGCCAGCAGCTTAGCCTCCTCCGGGACAGTCGAGCAGTACTTC. As protein: CASSLASSGTVEQYF.

With respect to this clonotype: One base away lies a much larger clone, so this may be a sequencing read error. The V gene is TRBV7-2, the J gene TRBJ2-5, with 7 bases that match TRBD2. This CDR3 has 15 residues. Trimming took 1 base from V and 5 from J; bases not matched to a gene: 7. From germline, CDR1 is SGHTA and CDR2 FQGNSA. The CDR3 loop reads CASSLVSGGSETQYF. The CDR3 coding sequence is TGTGCCAGCAGCTTAGTATCCGGCGGGAGCGAGACCCAGTACTTC.

This clonotype has a handful of counts. The chain couples TRBV5-8 to TRBJ2-4; D is perhaps TRBD2 (6 bases). Trimming stripped 2 bases from V and 6 bases from J, with 15 bases between. The CDR3 covers 15 residues. Germline-derived CDR1 and CDR2 are SGHTS and YDEGEE. The CDR3 DNA reads as TGTGCCAGCAGCTTTCGCGGGACGGGGTCAAACATTCAGTACTTC. Protein: CASSFRGTGSNIQYF.

This clonotype was observed a few times. The chain carries TRBV29-1 and TRBJ2-7; D gene uncertain. The CDR3 extends over 11 amino acids. V dropped 7 bases and J dropped 2 bases, with 9 bases sitting between them. The V gene's germline CDR1 is SQVTM and CDR2 ANQGSEA. CDR3 bases: TGCAGCGCCATCGAAACCTACGAGCAGTACTTC. Translating gives CSAIETYEQYF.

This CDR3 is CATSIARGVYGYTF. The CDR3, as DNA: TGTGCCACCAGCATAGCGCGGGGGGTCTATGGCTACACCTTC. The rearrangement joins TRBV15 to TRBJ1-2; a weak D match, TRBD1 (5 bases). Trimming took 4 bases from V and 4 from J, leaving 13 bases between them. The CDR3 is 14 amino acids. CDR1 and CDR2 (germline): LNHNV, YYDKDF (reference sequence).

The gene calls are TRBV29-1 and TRBJ2-1, with a weak D call TRBD1 (6 bases). With 3 bases removed from V and 3 bases from J, the gap between germline ends came to 12 bases. This CDR3 contains 14 residues. CDR1 and CDR2 (germline): SQVTM, ANQGSEA. The CDR3 nucleotides read TGCAGCGTTGAGGGCAGGGGAGTCTACAATGAGCAGTTCTTC. This sequence encodes CSVEGRGVYNEQFF.

This chain links TRBV30 with TRBJ2-2; 9 nucleotides match TRBD1. The CDR3 totals 16 residues. J was trimmed by 7 bases and V by 0 bases; bases with no gene match: 9. In germline, CDR1 is GTSNPN, CDR2 SVGIG (reference sequence). Here the CDR3 DNA reads TGTGCCTGGAGTGTTGGGACAGGGTCGTTTGGCGGGGAGCTGTTTTTT. Residues: CAWSVGTGSFGGELFF.

This clonotype was seen ten or more times. This sequence joins TRBV2 and TRBJ2-7; D call uncertain. The germline CDR1 and CDR2 sequences are SNHLY and FYNNEI. The CDR3 sequence is 14 residues long. The V gene lost 7 bases and the J gene lost 2 bases, with 15 bases spanning the gap. CDR3 DNA sequence: TGTGCCAGCACCAACACGGAATATACCTACGAGCAGTACTTC. Amino acid sequence: CASTNTEYTYEQYF. The full variable domain, rest sourced from reference TRBV2 and TRBJ2-7, is EPEVTQTPSHQVTQMGQEVILRCVPISNHLYFYWYRQILGQKVEFLVSFYNNEISEKSEIFDDQFSVERPDGSNFTLKIRSTKLEDSAMYFCASTNTEYTYEQYFGPGTRLTVT.

This clonotype was detected many times. Given a much more abundant clone one base away, this may be a read error. The chain employs TRBV27 and TRBJ1-1, with D possibly TRBD1 on 6 matching bases. The CDR3 sequence is 13 residues long. Trimming pared 6 bases from V and 3 bases from J, leaving 11 bases between. Germline lookup yields CDR1 MNHEY and CDR2 SMNVEV (reference sequence). The CDR3 loop is CASRLQGDTEAFF. CDR3 sequence (DNA): TGTGCCAGCAGGTTACAGGGAGACACTGAAGCTTTCTTT.